This passage covers 16 T cell receptor beta chains from one sample sequenced in a study of shared clonotypes between healthy human individuals. Some clones are missing from TCRdb's copy, which holds only in-frame ones; the method was immunoSEQ multiplex PCR. There are about 1.5 million clones in the sample; approximately 97% occur only once, and approximately 1% lies in the top ten. Sequenced material: naive CD4+ T cells sorted from blood. Subset denoted: CD45RA+ positively selected. All receptors derive from a man aged 30-40 years in good health.

The rearrangement uses TRBV5-4 and TRBJ2-5; 7 bases fit TRBD2. Germline assignment: CDR1 SGHNT and CDR2 YYREEE (reference sequence). This CDR3 contains 14 residues. The V segment lost 2 bases and the J segment 3 bases; nucleotides outside the gene matches: 4. DNA for the CDR3: TGTGCCAGCAGCTTTCGCCTAGCGGAAGAGACCCAGTACTTC. As protein: CASSFRLAEETQYF.

J is TRBJ1-4 and V is TRBV4-1, with a weak D call TRBD1 (6 bases). V shed 1 base and J shed 13 bases, with 16 bases lying between them. This CDR3 contains 14 residues. The germline CDR1 and CDR2 sequences are MGHRA and YSYEKL. The CDR3 sequence: CASSQVRQALSLFF. The CDR3, as DNA: TGCGCCAGCAGCCAAGTGCGACAGGCACTGTCACTGTTTTTT.

The chain couples TRBV5-1 to TRBJ2-7, with D hard to call. The CDR3 is 15 residues long. CDR1 SGHRS and CDR2 YFSETQ come from the germline V gene. Trimming took off 2 bases at V and 3 bases at J, with 15 bases between the two ends. CDR3 protein: CASSLGFKDRYEQYF. CDR3 DNA: TGCGCCAGCAGCTTAGGGTTTAAGGACCGCTACGAGCAGTACTTC.

The chain is built from TRBV19 and TRBJ2-6, with D perhaps TRBD1 (6 bases). Germline V gene lookup returns CDR1 LNHDA and CDR2 SQIVND (reference sequence). Between the trimmed V and J ends, which lost 7 bases and 1 base, there was a span of 14 bases. There are 16 residues in the CDR3. The CDR3 sequence is CASKGQPVSGANVLTF. The DNA of the CDR3 is TGTGCCAGTAAAGGACAGCCCGTTTCTGGGGCCAACGTCCTGACTTTC.

Note on this clone: Within the sample, other DNA sequences also encode this same CDR3. V usage is TRBV10-3 and J usage is TRBJ2-5; D is uncertain. Trimming cost V 4 bases and J 1 base, with 1 base left between them. The germline CDR1 and CDR2 sequences are ENHRY and SYGVKD. The CDR3 length is 11 residues. The CDR3 is CAISVQETQYF. CDR3 in DNA: TGTGCCATCAGTGTCCAAGAGACCCAGTACTTC.

The CDR3: CASSFLGGYEQYF. The CDR3 coding sequence is TGTGCCAGCAGCTTTCTAGGGGGCTACGAGCAGTACTTC. V usage is TRBV7-9 and J usage is TRBJ2-7, with D possibly matching TRBD1 (6 bases). CDR3 size: 13 residues. Germline V gene lookup returns CDR1 SEHNR and CDR2 FQNEAQ (reference sequence). V gave up 3 bases and J gave up 3 bases, with 9 bases separating them. Supplemented by reference TRBV7-9 and TRBJ2-7, the full variable domain reads DTGVSQNPRHKITKRGQNVTFRCDPISEHNRLYWYRQTLGQGPEFLTYFQNEAQLEKSRLLSDRFSAERPKGSFSTLEIQRTEQGDSAMYLCASSFLGGYEQYFGPGTRLTVT.

CDR3 in amino acids: CASTRTGGDNEQFF. CDR3 nucleotides: TGCGCCAGCACGCGGACAGGGGGAGACAATGAGCAGTTCTTC. The rearrangement joins TRBV5-1 to TRBJ2-1, with 10 bases that match TRBD1. The CDR3 length is 14 residues. Germline CDR1 reads SGHRS; CDR2 reads YFSETQ. Trimming cost V 6 bases and J 5 bases; bases outside gene matches: 5.

The V call is TRBV28, the J call TRBJ1-1; unclear D gene. The V end lost 7 bases, the J end lost 4 bases, and 10 bases lay between the germline ends. Germline assignment: CDR1 MDHEN and CDR2 SYDVKM. There are 12 residues in the CDR3. The CDR3 is CASNAVGTEAFF. The CDR3 nucleotides read TGTGCCAGCAATGCGGTCGGCACTGAAGCTTTCTTT. The entire variable domain, with the rest obtained from reference TRBV28 and TRBJ1-1, is as follows: DVKVTQSSRYLVKRTGEKVFLECVQDMDHENMFWYRQDPGLGLRLIYFSYDVKMKEKGDIPEGYSVSREKKERFSLILESASTNQTSMYLCASNAVGTEAFFGQGTRLTVV.

This chain uses TRBV5-1 with TRBJ1-1, with TRBD1 as a possible D gene (6 bases). CDR1 SGHRS and CDR2 YFSETQ come from the germline V gene. The ends were cut back, 0 bases at V and 4 bases at J, with 10 bases in the middle. CDR3 length equals 14 residues. CDR3 DNA: TGCGCCAGCAGCTTGGAAATCAGGGGCACTGAAGCTTTCTTT. Its translation: CASSLEIRGTEAFF.

V gene TRBV10-3 combines with J gene TRBJ2-6, with 10 bases lining up with TRBD1. V was clipped by 4 bases and J by 1 base; unmatched bases: 1. The CDR3 runs 16 residues. Looked up from germline, CDR1 is ENHRY and CDR2 is SYGVKD. The CDR3 nucleotides read TGTGCCATCAGTGGGGGACAGGGGTCTGGGGCCAACGTCCTGACTTTC. Amino acids: CAISGGQGSGANVLTF.

The chain couples TRBV6-4 to TRBJ2-1; 9 bases line up with TRBD1. This CDR3 is 16 amino acids long. The germline V gene has CDR1 MRHNA and CDR2 SNTAGT. V trimming: 5 bases; J trimming: 4 bases; junction bases outside the gene matches: 9. The CDR3 coding sequence is TGTGCCAGCAGTAACAAAACCGGGACAGGGTACAATGAGCAGTTCTTC. Amino acid sequence: CASSNKTGTGYNEQFF.

This chain joins TRBV10-3 and TRBJ1-3, with 8 bases aligning to TRBD1. The CDR3 is 19 residues long. The germline V gene encodes CDR1 ENHRY and CDR2 SYGVKD. V lost 0 bases and J lost 0; bases outside the gene matches: 10. Here the CDR3 reads CAISESSPGQANSGNTIYF. In DNA, the CDR3 is TGTGCCATCAGTGAGTCGAGTCCGGGACAGGCAAACTCTGGAAACACCATATATTTT.

The V and J genes are TRBV9 and TRBJ1-1; weak D call: TRBD1 (6 bases). V shed 4 bases and J shed 1 base, with 11 bases lying between them. There are 14 residues in the CDR3. Germline assignment: CDR1 SGDLS and CDR2 YYNGEE. The CDR3: CASSPRTANTEAFF. The CDR3 nucleotides read TGTGCCAGCAGCCCCCGGACAGCGAACACTGAAGCTTTCTTT.

The V gene is TRBV19, the J gene TRBJ2-7; TRBD1 matches 9 bases. CDR3 length equals 15 residues. CDR1 and CDR2 from the germline V gene are LNHDA and SQIVND (reference sequence). V lost 7 bases to trimming and J lost 4 bases; unmatched junction nucleotides: 11. The CDR3 DNA reads as TGTGCCAGTAATAAAGCTGGGACAGGGTCTTACGAGCAGTACTTC. Translation: CASNKAGTGSYEQYF.

The gene calls are TRBV30 and TRBJ1-4; D gene unclear. CDR3 length: 13 residues. Per germline, CDR1 GTSNPN and CDR2 SVGIG (reference sequence). V lost 5 bases and J lost 5, with 12 bases in between. As DNA, the CDR3 is TGTGCCTGGCTTGGTCCCCGGAATGAAAAACTGTTTTTT. Translated: CAWLGPRNEKLFF.

The chain joins TRBV18 to TRBJ1-2; possibly TRBD1 for D (6 bases). Germline V lookup: CDR1 KGHSH, CDR2 LQKENI. The CDR3 has 13 residues. V was cut by 4 bases and J by 6 bases, with 12 bases left in between. This chain's CDR3 is CASSLGTSHGYTF. The CDR3 DNA follows: TGTGCCAGCTCACTGGGGACATCTCATGGCTACACCTTC.